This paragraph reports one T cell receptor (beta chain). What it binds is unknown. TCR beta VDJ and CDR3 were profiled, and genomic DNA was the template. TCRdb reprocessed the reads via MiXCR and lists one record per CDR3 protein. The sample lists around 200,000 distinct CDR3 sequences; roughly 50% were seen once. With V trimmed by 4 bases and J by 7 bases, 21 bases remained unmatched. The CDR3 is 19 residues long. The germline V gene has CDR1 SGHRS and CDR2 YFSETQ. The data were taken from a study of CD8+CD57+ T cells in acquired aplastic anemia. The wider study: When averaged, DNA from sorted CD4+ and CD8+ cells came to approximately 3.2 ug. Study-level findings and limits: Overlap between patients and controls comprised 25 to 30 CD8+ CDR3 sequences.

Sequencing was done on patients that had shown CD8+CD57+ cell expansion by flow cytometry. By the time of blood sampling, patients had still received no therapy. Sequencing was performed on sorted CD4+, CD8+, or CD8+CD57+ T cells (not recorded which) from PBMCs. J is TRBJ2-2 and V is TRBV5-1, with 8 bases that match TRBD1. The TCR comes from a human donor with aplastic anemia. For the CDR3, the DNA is TGCGCCAGCAGCCTTTTAGGACAGGGCGTCCGTAAGACAAGCGGGGAGCTGTTTTTT. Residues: CASSLLGQGVRKTSGELFF.